The 3 T cell receptor beta chains below all came from one sample that was sequenced in a study of T cell responses to AZD1222 COVID-19 vaccine. Using immunoSEQ multiplex PCR, the repertoire was profiled, and TCRdb retains in-frame clones only, with some absent. The sample holds 120,000 or so clones, roughly 86% seen once. The sample consisted of peripheral blood, taken 28 days after the second AZD1222 dose. The receptors were sampled from an adult who received the AZD1222 COVID-19 vaccine.

The rearrangement links TRBV28 to TRBJ1-5; tentatively, D is TRBD1 (5 bases). V lost 6 bases, J lost 7 bases, and 13 bases lay in between. This CDR3 is built from 13 residues. Germline loops: CDR1 MDHEN, CDR2 SYDVKM. CDR3 protein: CASSGTGWQPQHF. In nucleotides, the CDR3 is TGTGCCAGCAGCGGGACGGGGTGGCAGCCCCAGCATTTT.

The V gene is TRBV5-4, the J gene TRBJ1-2; 10 bases are a match to TRBD1. The trim removed 5 bases at V and 5 bases at J, leaving 12 bases unmatched. This CDR3 is 16 amino acids long. Germline V gives CDR1 SGHNT, CDR2 YYREEE (reference sequence). CDR3 loop: CASSFGRDRGMYGYTF. As DNA, the CDR3 is TGTGCCAGCAGTTTTGGTCGGGACAGGGGAATGTATGGCTACACCTTC.

As to this clone: A much larger clone sits a single nucleotide away, making a read error possible. This chain uses TRBV7-8 with TRBJ2-7; TRBD1 matches at 7 bases. The CDR3 spans 14 residues. The junction had 6 bases not matched to a gene; V was cut back by 5 bases and J by 2 bases. Germline CDR1 is SGHVS and CDR2 is FQNEAQ. The CDR3 DNA is TGTGCCAGCAGCCAGTCCGGGACAGCCTACGAGCAGTACTTC. Translating it yields CASSQSGTAYEQYF. Looking up the rest from reference TRBV7-8 and TRBJ2-7 gives the full variable domain: GAGVSQSPRYKVAKRGQDVALRCDPISGHVSLFWYQQALGQGPEFLTYFQNEAQLDKSGLPSDRFFAERPEGSVSTLKIQRTQQEDSAVYLCASSQSGTAYEQYFGPGTRLTVT.